Shown below are 5 T cell receptor beta chains from a single sample sequenced in a study of blood T cell repertoires in COVID-19. The repertoire was sequenced with immunoSEQ multiplex PCR; TCRdb's copy has only in-frame clones and lacks some. The repertoire holds 80,000 to 85,000 clones, with 70% to 85% as singletons. Sequencing used peripheral blood. Every receptor here comes from a human donor in a cohort sampled during active COVID-19.

The chain links TRBV5-4 to TRBJ2-5; D is possibly TRBD2 (6 bases). The V end was cut by 0 bases, the J end by 2 bases, with 11 bases between. Germline V gene sequence: CDR1 SGHNT, CDR2 YYREEE (reference sequence). The CDR3 has 15 residues. The CDR3 DNA sequence: TGTGCCAGCAGCTTGGTTGTGCGGGGACAAGAGACCCAGTACTTC. Protein sequence: CASSLVVRGQETQYF.

In DNA form, the CDR3 reads TGTGCCAGCAGCCAAGATAGGGTGCAGGGGGCCTTTTACAATGAGCAGTTCTTC. Amino acid sequence: CASSQDRVQGAFYNEQFF. The gene calls are TRBV3-1 (or the pseudogene TRBV3-2) and TRBJ2-1; 8 positions match TRBD1. This CDR3 comprises 18 residues. In germline, CDR1 is LGHDT, CDR2 YNNKEL (reference sequence). V shed 0 bases, J shed 4 bases, and the junction held 11 bases outside the gene matches.

The chain recombines TRBV25-1 with TRBJ1-5; the D gene is possibly TRBD1 (6 bases). V was shortened by 8 bases and J by 4 bases, with 15 bases between the two germline ends. From germline, CDR1 is MGHDK and CDR2 SYGVNS. The CDR3 is made up of 14 amino acids. This CDR3 is CASSSQGSNQPQHF. The CDR3 DNA is TGTGCCAGCTCAAGCCAGGGGTCAAATCAGCCCCAGCATTTT.

This clone was observed once. V usage is TRBV21-1 and J usage is TRBJ1-2; TRBD1 is the table's D call and was not checked against the DNA. TRBV21-1 is described as a pseudogene. CDR3 length: 16 amino acids. The CDR3 sequence is CASSKARRQGDYGYTF. In DNA form, the CDR3 reads TGTGCCAGCAGCAAAGCAAGGAGACAGGGTGACTATGGCTACACCTTC.

The chain couples TRBV20-1 to TRBJ2-1, with a weak D call TRBD1 (6 bases). V lost 3 bases and J 3 bases, leaving 15 bases between the germline ends. Per germline, CDR1 DFQATT and CDR2 SNEGSKA (reference sequence). The length of the CDR3 is 15 residues. The CDR3 region is CSASARRTVYNEQFF. The CDR3 DNA follows: TGCAGTGCTAGTGCACGACGGACAGTCTACAATGAGCAGTTCTTC.